This is a list of T cell receptor beta chains from one sample in a study of metastatic and nonmetastatic thyroid tumors. TCRdb reprocessed the PCR reads using MiXCR. The table has some 86,000 clones, 9.5% to 15% seen once. The sample comprised tumor tissue. The receptors stem from a female donor with papillary thyroid cancer or a benign thyroid nodule (not recorded which). Some clones in this sample may be carry-over from other donors' samples. Both conserved end residues are part of each CDR3. D genes are given only for firm matches. Some rows have no size entry. The others give once, few or many, or a class for an expanded clone.

v_gene	abundance	j_gene	d_gene	CDR3aa	CDR3nt
TRBV5-6	many	TRBJ2-1	NA	CASSFNSLRWNEQFF	TGTGCCAGCAGCTTTAATAGCTTACGGTGGAATGAGCAGTTCTTC
TRBV18	few	TRBJ2-1	TRBD1	CASSRDRGNEQFF	TGTGCCAGCTCCCGAGACAGGGGGAATGAGCAGTTCTTC
TRBV27	NA	TRBJ1-2	NA	CASPGQSNYGYAF	TGTGCCAGTCCTGGACAGTCTAACTATGGCTACGCCTTC
TRBV2	many	TRBJ1-5	NA	CASSRGESQPQHF	TGTGCCAGCAGTCGGGGGGAAAGTCAGCCCCAGCATTTT
TRBV6-2/TRBV6-3	few	TRBJ2-7	NA	CASGQSGSHEQYF	TGTGCCAGCGGCCAATCAGGGAGCCACGAGCAGTACTTC
TRBV5-5	many	TRBJ2-7	NA	CASSSPYEQYF	TGTGCCAGCAGCTCCCCGTACGAGCAGTACTTC
TRBV28	many	TRBJ1-1	NA	CASAYNTEAFF	TGTGCCAGTGCCTATAACACTGAAGCTTTCTTT
TRBV4-3	NA	TRBJ2-1	NA	CASSQLALSSYNEQFF	TGCGCCAGCAGCCAACTAGCGTTGAGCTCCTACAATGAGCAGTTCTTC
TRBV27	many	TRBJ1-5	NA	CASSWGPRQPQHF	TGTGCCAGCAGTTGGGGTCCTAGACAGCCCCAGCATTTT
TRBV6-2/TRBV6-3	few	TRBJ2-7	TRBD2	CASSYKGSREGGYYEQYF	TGTGCCAGCAGTTATAAAGGATCGCGGGAGGGGGGTTACTACGAGCAGTACTTC
TRBV4-1	many	TRBJ1-2	NA	CASSQDGGFGYTF	TGCGCCAGCAGCCAAGATGGCGGGTTTGGCTACACCTTC
TRBV6-6	many	TRBJ2-3	TRBD2	CASSYGAGGGMSQYF	TGTGCCAGCAGTTACGGAGCGGGAGGCGGGATGTCGCAGTATTTT
TRBV30	NA	TRBJ1-1	NA	CAWSPGIGNTEAFF	TGTGCCTGGAGCCCGGGGATTGGGAACACTGAAGCTTTCTTT
TRBV29-1	many	TRBJ2-7	TRBD2	CSVALAGVHYEQYF	TGCAGCGTCGCGCTAGCGGGAGTTCACTACGAGCAGTACTTC
TRBV6-1	many	TRBJ2-1	NA	CASRQTREQFF	TGTGCCAGCAGACAGACACGGGAGCAGTTCTTC
TRBV7-9	many	TRBJ1-1	NA	CASSTYSGTEAFF	TGTGCCAGCAGCACTTACAGTGGCACTGAAGCTTTCTTT
TRBV12-3/TRBV12-4	many	TRBJ2-5	TRBD2	CASSFFPLAGHQETQYF	TGTGCCAGCAGTTTTTTTCCCCTAGCGGGCCACCAAGAGACCCAGTACTTC
TRBV7-3	many	TRBJ2-2	NA	CASSAGTAGTGELFF	TGTGCCAGCAGCGCCGGGACTGCCGGTACCGGGGAGCTGTTTTTT
TRBV11-3	many	TRBJ2-2	NA	CASSLVWGTNTGELFF	TGTGCCAGCAGCTTAGTATGGGGAACGAACACCGGGGAGCTGTTTTTT
TRBV2	NA	TRBJ1-6	NA	CASRINNSHLHF	TGTGCCAGCAGGATAAATAATTCACACCTCCACTTT
TRBV28	NA	TRBJ2-7	NA	CASGVSGAGVTYEQYF	TGTGCCAGTGGCGTGAGTGGGGCAGGGGTAACCTACGAGCAGTACTTC
TRBV18	many	TRBJ2-3	TRBD2	CASSPPLAGRTDTQYF	TGTGCCAGCTCACCACCCCTAGCGGGGCGCACAGATACGCAGTATTTT
TRBV20-1	many	TRBJ2-3	TRBD1	CSARDPGQGKDTDTQYF	TGCAGTGCTAGAGATCCGGGACAGGGCAAAGACACAGATACGCAGTATTTT
TRBV27	many	TRBJ2-3	TRBD2	CASGPGGTDTQYF	TGTGCCAGCGGGCCGGGGGGGACAGATACGCAGTATTTT
TRBV9	many	TRBJ2-1	TRBD2	CASSASLAGYNEQFF	TGTGCCAGCAGCGCCTCCCTAGCGGGCTACAATGAGCAGTTCTTC
TRBV4-1	many	TRBJ2-6	NA	CASKGGPGANVLTF	TGCGCCAGCAAGGGGGGGCCTGGGGCCAACGTCCTGACTTTC
TRBV11-1	many	TRBJ1-1	NA	CASSLVKGGLGVTEAFF	TGTGCCAGCAGCTTAGTGAAGGGGGGCCTTGGGGTCACTGAAGCTTTCTTT
TRBV2	many	TRBJ2-3	NA	CASSEALQATQYF	TGTGCCAGCAGTGAAGCGCTTCAAGCAACGCAGTATTTT
TRBV20-1	NA	TRBJ2-1	NA	CSARVMTSYNEQFF	TGCAGTGCTAGAGTTATGACTAGCTACAATGAGCAGTTCTTC
TRBV5-1	many	TRBJ2-1	TRBD2	CASSLDAGGANEQFF	TGCGCCAGCAGCTTGGACGCGGGAGGGGCCAATGAGCAGTTCTTC
TRBV10-3	few	TRBJ2-5	TRBD2	CAISESRLAGFQETQYF	TGTGCCATCAGTGAGTCAAGGCTAGCGGGATTCCAAGAGACCCAGTACTTC
TRBV18	many	TRBJ2-7	TRBD1	CASSPRQGVYEQYF	TGTGCCAGCTCACCTCGACAGGGTGTCTACGAGCAGTACTTC
TRBV11-2	many	TRBJ2-7	NA	CASSSTAYEQYF	TGTGCCAGCAGCTCCACAGCGTACGAGCAGTACTTC
TRBV7-6	many	TRBJ2-7	NA	CASSLDLGDYEQYF	TGTGCCAGCAGCTTAGATCTCGGGGATTACGAGCAGTACTTC
TRBV19	many	TRBJ2-3	TRBD2	CASSLVSGTVGTQYF	TGTGCCAGTAGCCTTGTTAGCGGGACGGTGGGTACGCAGTATTTT
TRBV5-5	NA	TRBJ1-5	NA	CASSPVCSNQPQHF	TGTGCCAGCAGCCCTGTGTGTAGCAATCAGCCCCAGCATTTT
TRBV20-1	many	TRBJ1-5	NA	CSARQDSNQPQHF	TGCAGTGCTAGACAGGATAGCAATCAGCCCCAGCATTTT
TRBV5-1	many	TRBJ1-6	TRBD1	CASRGGQAMNSPLHF	TGCGCCAGCAGGGGTGGACAGGCGATGAATTCACCCCTCCACTTT
TRBV20-1	NA	TRBJ2-7	NA	CSAHVGGRYEQYF	TGCAGTGCTCATGTCGGGGGCAGGTACGAGCAGTACTTC
TRBV4-1	many	TRBJ2-1	TRBD1	CASSQADRVPLYNEQFF	TGCGCCAGCAGCCAAGCAGACAGGGTCCCCCTCTACAATGAGCAGTTCTTC
TRBV4-1	NA	TRBJ1-6	NA	CTSSQGQSRPNSPLHF	TGCACCAGCAGCCAGGGTCAATCAAGACCCAATTCACCCCTCCACTTT
TRBV9	NA	TRBJ2-3	NA	CASSVGGLRSTDTQYF	TGTGCCAGCAGCGTTGGGGGCCTAAGGAGCACAGATACGCAGTATTTT
TRBV11-3	NA	TRBJ2-3	NA	CASSVGQATDTQYF	TGTGCCAGCAGCGTTGGCCAGGCGACAGATACGCAGTATTTT
TRBV29-1	many	TRBJ2-1	NA	CSVATSPVVHEQFF	TGCAGCGTTGCGACTTCACCTGTTGTTCATGAGCAGTTCTTC
TRBV7-9	many	TRBJ2-1	TRBD1	CASSTGTDYNEQFF	TGTGCCAGCTCGACCGGGACAGATTACAATGAGCAGTTCTTC
TRBV5-1	many	TRBJ2-2	TRBD1	CASSPGQGTGELFF	TGCGCCAGCAGCCCGGGACAGGGCACCGGGGAGCTGTTTTTT
TRBV6-1	many	TRBJ2-5	NA	CASNGGRQETQYF	TGTGCCAGCAACGGGGGTAGGCAAGAGACCCAGTACTTC